The sequence of this T cell receptor beta chain was determined in a study of T cells in Graves' hyperthyroidism and ophthalmopathy. This clonotype was seen many times. RNA transcripts gave rise to amplified TCR beta CDR3 regions. HTBI primers drove first-round RT-PCR of the TCR CDR3. TCRdb re-called the multiplex PCR reads through MiXCR, storing one row per CDR3 protein. The sample lists about 840,000 distinct CDR3 sequences, roughly 40% occurring once. The V and J ends lost 5 bases and 4 bases, in that order; junction bases with no gene match: 10. This CDR3 spans 15 amino acids. Germline V gene lookup returns CDR1 SGHTA and CDR2 FQGTGA.

This TCR derives from a man between 18 and 35 years old with Graves' hyperthyroidism. Specimen: blood. The chain recombines TRBV7-3 with TRBJ1-2, with TRBD1 identical over 7 bases. The CDR3 protein is CASSPGTVPPYGYTF. CDR3 coding DNA: TGTGCCAGCAGCCCCGGGACAGTCCCTCCCTATGGCTACACCTTC.